This T cell receptor (beta chain) emerged from a study of blood T cell repertoires in COVID-19. Study overall: Sites in the United States, Italy and Spain provided acute and convalescent COVID-19 samples. PBMCs, B-cell-depleted T cells, or T cells provided the cDNA or gDNA that made up the material.

Sequencing used immunoSEQ multiplex PCR; TCRdb keeps in-frame clones, though not all of them. The sample consists of roughly 120,000 clones, 87% of them appearing once. Trimming took 6 bases from V and 5 from J; bases not matched to a gene: 6. The CDR3 sequence is 13 residues long. The germline CDR1 and CDR2 sequences are MNHEY and SMNVEV (reference sequence). The chain carries TRBV27 and TRBJ2-5; 7 nucleotides align to TRBD1. Sample: peripheral blood. This TCR came from an older woman with acute or convalescent COVID-19. The CDR3 bases are TGTGCCAGCAGGACCCAGGGGGTCGAGACCCAGTACTTC. It translates to CASRTQGVETQYF.